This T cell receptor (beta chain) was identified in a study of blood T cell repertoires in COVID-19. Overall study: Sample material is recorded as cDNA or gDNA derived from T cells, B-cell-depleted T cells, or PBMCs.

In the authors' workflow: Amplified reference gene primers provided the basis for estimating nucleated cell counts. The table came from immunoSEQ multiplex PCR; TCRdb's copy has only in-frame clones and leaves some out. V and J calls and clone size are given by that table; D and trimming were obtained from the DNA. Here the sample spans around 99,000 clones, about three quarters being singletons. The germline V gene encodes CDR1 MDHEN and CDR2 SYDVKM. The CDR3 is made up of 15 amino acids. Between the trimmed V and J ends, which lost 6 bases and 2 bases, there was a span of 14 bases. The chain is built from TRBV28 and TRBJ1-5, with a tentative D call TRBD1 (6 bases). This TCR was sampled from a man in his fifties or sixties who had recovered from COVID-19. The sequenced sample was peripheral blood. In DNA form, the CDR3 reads TGTGCCAGCAGCTTACAGGGAGGGGGCAATCAGCCCCAGCATTTT. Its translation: CASSLQGGGNQPQHF.